A single sample is the source of the 9 T cell receptor beta chains below, sequenced in a study of beta chain features in type 1 diabetes. Expressed TCRB transcripts got sequenced, as all isolated RNA was reverse transcribed. Measured with immunoSEQ multiplex PCR; TCRdb has only the in-frame clones, and not every one. The sample has around 600,000 clones; around 12% are singletons. General study results and limits: Across all four CD4+ subsets, people with type 1 diabetes showed modestly shorter TCRB CDR3s.

The antigens these receptors bind are not known. Source material: naive CD4+ T cells from blood. These receptor sequences come from a man aged 25 to 45 with type 1 diabetes.

This clone has just a few counts. This rearrangement joins TRBV4-3 to TRBJ1-6; D uncertain. Trimming stripped 5 bases from V and 0 bases from J, with 14 bases between. CDR1 is LGHNA and CDR2 is YSLEER in the germline V gene. This CDR3 contains 17 residues. CDR3 nucleotide sequence: TGCGCCAGCAGCTTGATGGGCGGGAGCTCCTATAATTCACCCCTCCACTTT. It is translated as CASSLMGGSSYNSPLHF.

This sequence joins TRBV30 and TRBJ2-1; either TRBD1 or TRBD2 may fit D (6 bases each). V was clipped by 1 base and J by 8 bases, with 15 bases between them. The CDR3 length is 14 residues. Germline V gene data show CDR1 as GTSNPN and CDR2 as SVGIG (reference sequence). Here the CDR3 DNA reads TGTGCCTGGAGTGGTCCGGGGGCAAGGTATGAGCAGTTCTTC. The encoded protein is CAWSGPGARYEQFF.

The sample holds a few counts of this clone. The chain joins TRBV28 to TRBJ1-2, with 7 bases aligning to TRBD1. The germline V gene has CDR1 MDHEN and CDR2 SYDVKM. V dropped 6 bases and J dropped 7; count of bases not matched to a gene: 5. The CDR3 contains 12 residues. DNA of the CDR3: TGTGCCAGCAGATTCCAGGGGGTTGGCTACACCTTC. It translates to CASRFQGVGYTF.

About this clone itself: Mismatch with germline at one junction end may stem from a read error. V and J are TRBV6-5 and TRBJ2-3; no firm D call. The CDR3 is 11 residues long. Germline V CDR1 and CDR2: MNHEY, SVGAGI. The CDR3 DNA reads as TGCGCCAGCAGTGAGGCCGGGCGGCAGTATTTT. Its protein is CASSEAGRQYF.

Points on this clone: This specimen includes other DNA sequences encoding the same CDR3. J is TRBJ2-7 and V is TRBV6-5, with a possible D match to TRBD1 (5 bases). Germline V lookup: CDR1 MNHEY, CDR2 SVGAGI. The CDR3 is made up of 15 amino acids. V gave up 0 bases and J gave up 2 bases, with 11 bases separating them. CDR3 loop: CASSYSRQGTYEQYF. The CDR3 DNA follows: TGTGCCAGCAGTTACTCGAGGCAGGGTACCTACGAGCAGTACTTC.

This clone has a handful of counts. The chain links TRBV30 to TRBJ1-5; possibly TRBD1 for D (6 bases). CDR3 length: 15 residues. Germline values: CDR1 GTSNPN, CDR2 SVGIG (reference sequence). Trimming took off 4 bases at V and 5 bases at J, with 18 bases between the two ends. The CDR3 bases are TGTGCCTGGACTCCCAAGACAGGAGCATATCAGCCCCAGCATTTT. Protein: CAWTPKTGAYQPQHF.

The chain joins TRBV25-1 to TRBJ1-1; D is unresolved. Germline lookup yields CDR1 MGHDK and CDR2 SYGVNS. Trimming took off 6 bases at V and 2 bases at J, with 7 bases between the two ends. This CDR3 has 12 residues. The CDR3 DNA follows: TGTGCCAGCAGCGGGGTTAACACTGAAGCTTTCTTT. Amino acid sequence: CASSGVNTEAFF. Looking up the rest from reference TRBV25-1 and TRBJ1-1 gives the full variable domain: EADIYQTPRYLVIGTGKKITLECSQTMGHDKMYWYQQDPGMELHLIHYSYGVNSTEKGDLSSESTVSRIRTEHFPLTLESARPSHTSQYLCASSGVNTEAFFGQGTRLTVV.

This clone was seen more than once but under ten times. The chain couples TRBV11-3 to TRBJ2-3, with D possibly called TRBD1 or TRBD2 (5 bases each). V was pared by 5 bases and J by 3 bases, with 15 bases between. There are 15 residues in the CDR3. The V gene's germline CDR1 is SGHNT and CDR2 YENEEA. The CDR3 DNA sequence: TGTGCCAGCAGCAGGGGACGACTCGGGACAGATACGCAGTATTTT. Its protein is CASSRGRLGTDTQYF. Together with reference TRBV11-3 and TRBJ2-3, the CDR3 gives the full variable domain: EAGVVQSPRYKIIEKKQPVAFWCNPISGHNTLYWYLQNLGQGPELLIRYENEEAVDDSQLPKDRFSAERLKGVDSTLKIQPAELGDSAVYLCASSRGRLGTDTQYFGPGTRLTVL.

This clone was counted only a few times. The CDR3 protein is CASSSPAAIYEQYF. CDR3 in DNA: TGTGCCAGCAGCTCTCCAGCAGCAATCTACGAGCAGTACTTC. V gene TRBV11-2 combines with J gene TRBJ2-7; D uncertain. CDR1 and CDR2 (germline): SGHAT, FQNNGV. Trimming cost V 4 bases and J 3 bases, with 13 bases left between them. This CDR3 contains 14 residues.